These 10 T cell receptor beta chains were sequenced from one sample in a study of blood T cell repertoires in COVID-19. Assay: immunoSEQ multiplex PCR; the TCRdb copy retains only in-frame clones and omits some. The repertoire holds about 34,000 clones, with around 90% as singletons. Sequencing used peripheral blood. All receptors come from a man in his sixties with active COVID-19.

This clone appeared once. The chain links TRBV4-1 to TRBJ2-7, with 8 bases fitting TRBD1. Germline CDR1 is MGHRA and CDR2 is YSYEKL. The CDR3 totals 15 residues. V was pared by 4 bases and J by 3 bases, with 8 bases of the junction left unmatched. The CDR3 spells CASSREDREDYEQYF. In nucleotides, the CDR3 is TGCGCCAGCAGCCGAGAGGACAGGGAAGACTACGAGCAGTACTTC.

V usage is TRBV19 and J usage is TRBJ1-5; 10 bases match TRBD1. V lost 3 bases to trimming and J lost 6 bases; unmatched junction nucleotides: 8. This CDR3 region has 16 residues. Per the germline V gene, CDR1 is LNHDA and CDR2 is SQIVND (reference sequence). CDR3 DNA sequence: TGTGCCAGTAGTATTGGGGGACAGGGGTTGACTCAGCCCCAGCATTTT. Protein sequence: CASSIGGQGLTQPQHF.

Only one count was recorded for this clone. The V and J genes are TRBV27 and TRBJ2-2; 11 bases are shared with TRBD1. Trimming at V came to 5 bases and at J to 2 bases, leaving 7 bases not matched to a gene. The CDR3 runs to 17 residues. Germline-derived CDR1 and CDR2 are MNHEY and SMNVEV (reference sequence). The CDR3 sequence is CASSIQRTGGNTGELFF. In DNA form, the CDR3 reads TGTGCCAGCAGTATTCAACGGACAGGGGGCAACACCGGGGAGCTGTTTTTT.

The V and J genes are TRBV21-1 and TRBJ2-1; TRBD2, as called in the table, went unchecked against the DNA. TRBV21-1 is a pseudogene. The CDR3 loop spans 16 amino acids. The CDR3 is CASSKVGTRPGDEQFF. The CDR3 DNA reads TGTGCCAGCAGCAAAGTTGGGACTAGGCCAGGCGATGAGCAGTTCTTC.

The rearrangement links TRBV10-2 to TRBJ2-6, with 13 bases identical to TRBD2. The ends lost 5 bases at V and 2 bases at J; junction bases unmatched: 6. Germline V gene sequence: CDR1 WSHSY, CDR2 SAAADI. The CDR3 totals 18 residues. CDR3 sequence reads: CASSLGLAGEAGANVLTF. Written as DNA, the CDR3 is TGCGCCAGCAGTCTAGGACTAGCGGGAGAGGCTGGGGCCAACGTCCTGACTTTC.

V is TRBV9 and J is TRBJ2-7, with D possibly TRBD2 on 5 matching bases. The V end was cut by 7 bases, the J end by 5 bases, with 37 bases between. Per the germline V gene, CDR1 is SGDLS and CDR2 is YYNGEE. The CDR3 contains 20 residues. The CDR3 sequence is CASSPSLTPSWRARPHEQYF. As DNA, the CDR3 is TGTGCCAGCTCCCCATCTCTAACCCCCTCATGGCGGGCGCGTCCCCACGAGCAGTACTTC.

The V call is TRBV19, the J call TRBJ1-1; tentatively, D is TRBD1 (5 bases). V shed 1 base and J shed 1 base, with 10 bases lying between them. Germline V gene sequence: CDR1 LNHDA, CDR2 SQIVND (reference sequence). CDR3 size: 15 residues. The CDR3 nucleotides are TGTGCCAGTAGTATAGCCCAGGGAAGGAACACTGAAGCTTTCTTT. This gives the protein CASSIAQGRNTEAFF.

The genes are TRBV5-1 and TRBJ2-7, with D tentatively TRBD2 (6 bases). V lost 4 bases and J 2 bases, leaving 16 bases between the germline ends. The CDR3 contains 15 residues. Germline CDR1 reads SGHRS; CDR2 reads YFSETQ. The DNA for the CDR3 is TGCGCCAGCAGCCCTGAGAGTAGCGGTCCCTACGAGCAGTACTTC. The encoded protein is CASSPESSGPYEQYF.

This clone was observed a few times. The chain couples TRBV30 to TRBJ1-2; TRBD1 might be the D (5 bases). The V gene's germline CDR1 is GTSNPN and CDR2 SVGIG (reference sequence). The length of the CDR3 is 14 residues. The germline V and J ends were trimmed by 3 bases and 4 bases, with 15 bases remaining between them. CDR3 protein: CAWSQGGDLYGYTF. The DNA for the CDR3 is TGTGCCTGGAGCCAAGGAGGGGATCTCTATGGCTACACCTTC.

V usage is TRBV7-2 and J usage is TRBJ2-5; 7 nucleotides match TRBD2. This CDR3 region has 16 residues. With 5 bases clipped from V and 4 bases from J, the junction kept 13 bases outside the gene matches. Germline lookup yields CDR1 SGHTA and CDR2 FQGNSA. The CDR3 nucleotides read TGTGCCAGCAGCCCCCGGCGGGAGACCGCCGGAGAGACCCAGTACTTC. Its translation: CASSPRRETAGETQYF.